A selection of T cell receptor beta chains follows, all from one sample in a study of blood T cell repertoires in COVID-19. Clones were read by immunoSEQ multiplex PCR, and TCRdb kept only the in-frame ones, dropping some. The sample carries more than 50,000 clones, roughly 71% recorded once. Material: peripheral blood. The receptors come from a woman aged 80 or older with acute or convalescent COVID-19. Both conserved end residues are part of each CDR3. The order of the fields is J gene, clone size, D gene, V gene, CDR3 protein, CDR3 DNA. A D gene is named only where the DNA matches it firmly. The size entry is marked missing in some rows and otherwise reads once, few, many or a size class.

j_call: TRBJ2-7
clone_size: .
d_call: .
v_call: TRBV14
cdr3_aa: CASSQLSLGQKDYEQYF
cdr3_nt: TGTGCCAGCAGCCAACTTTCACTAGGGCAGAAAGACTACGAGCAGTACTTC

j_call: TRBJ2-7
clone_size: .
d_call: .
v_call: TRBV28
cdr3_aa: CASSRQSYEQYF
cdr3_nt: TGTGCCAGCAGCAGACAGTCCTACGAGCAGTACTTC

j_call: TRBJ2-3
clone_size: few
d_call: TRBD1
v_call: TRBV27
cdr3_aa: CASSPWTGTDTQYF
cdr3_nt: TGTGCCAGCAGTCCATGGACAGGGACAGATACGCAGTATTTT

j_call: TRBJ2-4
clone_size: few
d_call: TRBD2
v_call: TRBV28
cdr3_aa: CASSFPGTSGRKNIQYF
cdr3_nt: TGTGCCAGCAGTTTCCCCGGGACTAGCGGGAGAAAAAACATTCAGTACTTC

j_call: TRBJ2-2
clone_size: .
d_call: TRBD2
v_call: TRBV10-3
cdr3_aa: CAMGLAGGANTGELFF
cdr3_nt: TGTGCCATGGGACTAGCGGGAGGCGCAAACACCGGGGAGCTGTTTTTT

j_call: TRBJ2-3
clone_size: .
d_call: TRBD2
v_call: TRBV2
cdr3_aa: CASSKLAGVTADTQYF
cdr3_nt: TGTGCCAGCAGTAAGCTAGCGGGGGTTACGGCAGATACGCAGTATTTT

j_call: TRBJ2-3
clone_size: .
d_call: TRBD1
v_call: TRBV19
cdr3_aa: CASSKTGEETDTQYF
cdr3_nt: TGTGCCAGTAGCAAGACAGGGGAGGAGACAGATACGCAGTATTTT

j_call: TRBJ2-7
clone_size: .
d_call: TRBD2
v_call: TRBV15
cdr3_aa: CATSRGGTSGSYEQYF
cdr3_nt: TGTGCCACCAGCAGAGGTGGGACTAGCGGCTCCTACGAGCAGTACTTC

j_call: TRBJ2-1
clone_size: .
d_call: TRBD2
v_call: TRBV28
cdr3_aa: CASSLGQASGSYSRFNEQFF
cdr3_nt: TGTGCCAGCAGCCTCGGCCAGGCTAGCGGGAGCTACTCAAGGTTCAATGAGCAGTTCTTC

j_call: TRBJ2-3
clone_size: .
d_call: .
v_call: TRBV7-9
cdr3_aa: CASNPYRSGGTDTQYF
cdr3_nt: TGTGCCAGCAATCCTTACCGTAGCGGAGGCACAGATACGCAGTATTTT

j_call: TRBJ1-3
clone_size: .
d_call: TRBD1
v_call: TRBV5-4
cdr3_aa: CASSLLGQGSGNTIYF
cdr3_nt: TGTGCCAGCAGCTTGCTTGGACAGGGCTCTGGAAACACCATATATTTT

j_call: TRBJ2-3
clone_size: .
d_call: TRBD2
v_call: TRBV20-1
cdr3_aa: CSASVGSGADTQYF
cdr3_nt: TGCAGTGCTAGTGTCGGGAGCGGGGCAGATACGCAGTATTTT

j_call: TRBJ2-1
clone_size: .
d_call: TRBD2
v_call: TRBV19
cdr3_aa: CASRGLAGVGFF
cdr3_nt: TGTGCCAGTAGGGGACTAGCGGGAGTCGGGTTCTTC

j_call: TRBJ1-1
clone_size: .
d_call: .
v_call: TRBV12-3/TRBV12-4
cdr3_aa: CASTDRDTEAFF
cdr3_nt: TGTGCCAGTACAGACAGAGACACTGAAGCTTTCTTT

j_call: TRBJ2-3
clone_size: .
d_call: TRBD2
v_call: TRBV28
cdr3_aa: CATASGRATDTQYF
cdr3_nt: TGTGCCACCGCTAGCGGGAGGGCCACAGATACGCAGTATTTT

j_call: TRBJ1-1
clone_size: .
d_call: .
v_call: TRBV29-1
cdr3_aa: CSVDPQGGTEAFF
cdr3_nt: TGCAGCGTTGACCCCCAGGGAGGTACTGAAGCTTTCTTT

j_call: TRBJ2-3
clone_size: .
d_call: .
v_call: TRBV29-1
cdr3_aa: CSVHRTRASTDTQYF
cdr3_nt: TGCAGCGTACACAGGACCCGTGCTAGCACAGATACGCAGTATTTT

j_call: TRBJ1-1
clone_size: .
d_call: .
v_call: TRBV11-1
cdr3_aa: CASARTGRMNTEAFF
cdr3_nt: TGTGCCAGCGCCCGCACAGGGAGAATGAACACTGAAGCTTTCTTT

j_call: TRBJ1-2
clone_size: .
d_call: TRBD1
v_call: TRBV12-3/TRBV12-4
cdr3_aa: CASTRQGHYGYTF
cdr3_nt: TGTGCCAGCACCAGACAGGGGCACTATGGCTACACCTTC

j_call: TRBJ1-5
clone_size: .
d_call: TRBD1
v_call: TRBV27
cdr3_aa: CASRNNRGGNQPQHF
cdr3_nt: TGTGCCAGCAGAAATAACAGGGGAGGCAATCAGCCCCAGCATTTT

j_call: TRBJ2-7
clone_size: once
d_call: TRBD1
v_call: TRBV11-2
cdr3_aa: CASSWGQGASEQYF
cdr3_nt: TGTGCCAGCAGCTGGGGACAGGGGGCCAGCGAGCAGTACTTC

j_call: TRBJ2-7
clone_size: .
d_call: TRBD1
v_call: TRBV7-9
cdr3_aa: CASSFTGTGGNEQYF
cdr3_nt: TGTGCCAGCAGCTTTACCGGGACAGGGGGCAACGAGCAGTACTTC

j_call: TRBJ2-1
clone_size: .
d_call: .
v_call: TRBV3-1/TRBV3-2
cdr3_aa: CASSPGAYNEQFF
cdr3_nt: TGTGCCAGCAGCCCAGGGGCCTACAATGAGCAGTTCTTC

j_call: TRBJ1-3
clone_size: few
d_call: .
v_call: TRBV18
cdr3_aa: CASSPLRGYGNTIYF
cdr3_nt: TGTGCCAGCTCACCACTCCGGGGGTACGGAAACACCATATATTTT

j_call: TRBJ2-1
clone_size: .
d_call: .
v_call: TRBV12-3/TRBV12-4
cdr3_aa: CASSLGDEQFF
cdr3_nt: TGTGCCAGCAGTTTGGGCGATGAGCAGTTCTTC

j_call: TRBJ2-7
clone_size: .
d_call: TRBD1
v_call: TRBV28
cdr3_aa: CASSPTGVTYEQYF
cdr3_nt: TGTGCCAGCAGTCCCACAGGGGTGACCTACGAGCAGTACTTC

j_call: TRBJ2-7
clone_size: few
d_call: .
v_call: TRBV5-4
cdr3_aa: CASSLVVGPVGYEQYF
cdr3_nt: TGTGCCAGCAGCTTGGTCGTGGGCCCGGTAGGCTACGAGCAGTACTTC

j_call: TRBJ1-1
clone_size: .
d_call: TRBD1
v_call: TRBV5-4
cdr3_aa: CASSLTGGSTEAFF
cdr3_nt: TGTGCCAGCAGTTTAACAGGGGGCTCCACTGAAGCTTTCTTT

j_call: TRBJ2-2
clone_size: .
d_call: TRBD2
v_call: TRBV23-1
cdr3_aa: CASSQLKLAGLAGGPTGELFF
cdr3_nt: TGCGCCAGCAGTCAACTAAAACTTGCGGGACTAGCGGGAGGGCCCACCGGGGAGCTGTTTTTT

j_call: TRBJ1-6
clone_size: .
d_call: .
v_call: TRBV28
cdr3_aa: CASSLGGGSPLHF
cdr3_nt: TGTGCCAGCAGTTTAGGCGGGGGTTCACCCCTCCACTTT

j_call: TRBJ2-1
clone_size: .
d_call: TRBD1
v_call: TRBV24-1
cdr3_aa: CATSDQDRGGEQFF
cdr3_nt: TGTGCCACCAGTGATCAGGACAGGGGAGGTGAGCAGTTCTTC

j_call: TRBJ2-7
clone_size: .
d_call: .
v_call: TRBV5-4
cdr3_aa: CASSLGGGRPPYEQYF
cdr3_nt: TGTGCCAGCAGCTTGGGGGGGGGCAGACCCCCCTACGAGCAGTACTTC

j_call: TRBJ2-7
clone_size: .
d_call: .
v_call: TRBV11-2
cdr3_aa: CASSPDTFLSYEQYF
cdr3_nt: TGTGCCAGCAGCCCAGACACCTTTCTCTCCTACGAGCAGTACTTC

j_call: TRBJ1-5
clone_size: few
d_call: TRBD1
v_call: TRBV5-1
cdr3_aa: CASSRTGGNQPQHF
cdr3_nt: TGCGCCAGCAGCCGGACAGGGGGCAATCAGCCCCAGCATTTT

j_call: TRBJ2-1
clone_size: .
d_call: TRBD2
v_call: TRBV30
cdr3_aa: CAWAGTSDYNEQFF
cdr3_nt: TGTGCCTGGGCCGGGACTAGCGACTACAATGAGCAGTTCTTC

j_call: TRBJ1-2
clone_size: .
d_call: .
v_call: TRBV7-2
cdr3_aa: CASSSNRDTYGYTF
cdr3_nt: TGTGCCAGCAGCTCTAACCGGGACACCTATGGCTACACCTTC

j_call: TRBJ2-1
clone_size: .
d_call: TRBD2
v_call: TRBV10-2
cdr3_aa: CASSESKLAGAGEQFF
cdr3_nt: TGCGCCAGCAGTGAGTCGAAACTAGCGGGAGCTGGTGAGCAGTTCTTC

j_call: TRBJ2-3
clone_size: once
d_call: TRBD2
v_call: TRBV30
cdr3_aa: CACEGGRVVDTQYF
cdr3_nt: TGTGCCTGCGAGGGCGGGAGGGTCGTGGATACGCAGTATTTT

j_call: TRBJ2-7
clone_size: few
d_call: TRBD2
v_call: TRBV10-2
cdr3_aa: CASSPPGGGYEQYF
cdr3_nt: TGCGCCAGCAGCCCACCGGGAGGGGGGTACGAGCAGTACTTC

j_call: TRBJ1-2
clone_size: .
d_call: .
v_call: TRBV11-2
cdr3_aa: CASSNPPGRTDYGYTF
cdr3_nt: TGTGCCAGCAGCAATCCCCCGGGAAGGACAGACTATGGCTACACCTTC

j_call: TRBJ2-2
clone_size: .
d_call: TRBD1
v_call: TRBV10-3
cdr3_aa: CAIKDRGDTGELFF
cdr3_nt: TGTGCCATCAAGGACAGGGGCGACACCGGGGAGCTGTTTTTT

j_call: TRBJ1-2
clone_size: .
d_call: .
v_call: TRBV7-2
cdr3_aa: CASTSSGGRDYTF
cdr3_nt: TGTGCCAGCACCTCGTCGGGGGGTAGAGACTACACCTTC

j_call: TRBJ2-3
clone_size: .
d_call: .
v_call: TRBV9
cdr3_aa: CASSARGDTQYF
cdr3_nt: TGTGCCAGCAGCGCGAGGGGGGATACGCAGTATTTT

j_call: TRBJ2-7
clone_size: .
d_call: TRBD2
v_call: TRBV28
cdr3_aa: CASSSSGTSSYEQYF
cdr3_nt: TGTGCCAGCAGTTCAAGTGGGACTAGCTCCTACGAGCAGTACTTC

j_call: TRBJ1-6
clone_size: .
d_call: .
v_call: TRBV3-1/TRBV3-2
cdr3_aa: CASSPRGGSNSPLHF
cdr3_nt: TGTGCCAGCAGCCCAAGGGGGGGGTCCAATTCACCCCTCCACTTT

j_call: TRBJ2-3
clone_size: .
d_call: .
v_call: TRBV15
cdr3_aa: CATSRGQATDTQYF
cdr3_nt: TGTGCCACCAGCAGAGGGCAGGCCACAGATACGCAGTATTTT

j_call: TRBJ2-1
clone_size: .
d_call: .
v_call: TRBV6-4
cdr3_aa: CASSASGLSSYNEQFF
cdr3_nt: TGTGCCAGCAGTGCCTCGGGACTCAGCTCCTACAATGAGCAGTTCTTC

j_call: TRBJ2-7
clone_size: .
d_call: .
v_call: TRBV11-3
cdr3_aa: CASSTGKGTFNEQYF
cdr3_nt: TGTGCCAGCAGCACAGGAAAGGGTACGTTCAACGAGCAGTACTTC

j_call: TRBJ2-1
clone_size: few
d_call: TRBD2
v_call: TRBV6-5
cdr3_aa: CASIIGLAGYNEQFF
cdr3_nt: TGTGCCAGCATTATCGGACTAGCGGGGTACAATGAGCAGTTCTTC